The 7 T cell receptor beta chains in this list originate from one sample, sequenced in a study of blood T cells in healthy people across ages. PCR was performed a second time for 7 to 11 cycles using a sample-barcoded 5' primer and a J-beta primer mix. From the 5' RACE reads, TCRdb called clonotypes with MiXCR, one entry per CDR3 protein. The sample has 1.5 million to 2 million distinct CDR3 sequences; about 28% are singletons. The sample was blood. Source of these receptors: a woman aged 30 to 39 in good health.

With regard to this clonotype: A read error is possible here, since a much larger clone lies one base away. J is TRBJ2-3 and V is TRBV12-3 or TRBV12-4, with D possibly matching TRBD1 (5 bases). CDR3 length equals 16 residues. As DNA, the CDR3 is TGTGCCAGCAGTCGCAGGGCCCCACCAAGCACAGATGCGCAGTATTTT. Protein: CASSRRAPPSTDAQYF.

This CDR3 is CASSLKRGRSYGYTF. CDR3 DNA: TGTGCCAGCAGTTTAAAAAGAGGACGGAGCTATGGCTACACCTTC. This chain joins TRBV28 and TRBJ1-2; D remains ambiguous. The germline gives CDR1 MDHEN, CDR2 SYDVKM. This CDR3 is built from 15 residues. Trimming removed 2 bases from V and 4 bases from J, with 14 bases in between.

This clonotype was picked up a small number of times. The J gene is TRBJ2-1, the V gene TRBV10-3; no definite D call. CDR3 length: 14 residues. Germline V gene data show CDR1 as ENHRY and CDR2 as SYGVKD. The V end was cut by 6 bases, the J end by 1 base, with 10 bases between. CDR3 sequence (DNA): TGTGCCATCAGACCGGGTCTTTCCTACAATGAGCAGTTCTTC. Translated, it gives CAIRPGLSYNEQFF.

The chain joins TRBV12-3 or TRBV12-4 to TRBJ1-5; 9 nucleotides agree with TRBD1. J was trimmed by 9 bases and V by 3 bases; bases with no gene match: 6. The CDR3 is 14 residues long. The CDR3 nucleotides read TGTGCCAGCAGTTTCGGACAGGGGTATCGGCCCCAGCATTTT. This sequence encodes CASSFGQGYRPQHF.

The chain is built from TRBV4-2 and TRBJ1-1; the D gene is possibly TRBD1 (5 bases). V gave up 0 bases and J gave up 0 bases, with 17 bases separating them. This CDR3 is 18 amino acids long. Germline values: CDR1 LGHNA, CDR2 YNFKEQ. CDR3 region: CASSQDGSGTVMNTEAFF. CDR3 nucleotide sequence: TGTGCCAGCAGCCAAGATGGGAGCGGGACGGTCATGAACACTGAAGCTTTCTTT.

V is TRBV30 and J is TRBJ2-7; 7 bases match TRBD2. This CDR3 has 15 amino acids. Germline trimming cut 4 bases from V and 0 bases from J; bases unmatched to any gene: 9. Looked up from germline, CDR1 is GTSNPN and CDR2 is SVGIG (reference sequence). CDR3 nucleotides: TGTGCCTGGACTAGCGGTATCGTTAGCTCCTACGAGCAGTACTTC. It translates to CAWTSGIVSSYEQYF. The full variable domain, with the rest looked up from reference TRBV30 and TRBJ2-7, is SQTIHQWPATLVQPVGSPLSLECTVEGTSNPNLYWYRQAAGRGLQLLFYSVGIGQISSEVPQNLSASRPQDRQFILSSKKLLLSDSGFYLCAWTSGIVSSYEQYFGPGTRLTVT.

The V call is TRBV6-1, the J call TRBJ2-5, with D hard to call. Germline lookup yields CDR1 MNHNS and CDR2 SASEGT. This CDR3 contains 14 residues. V lost 3 bases and J 5 bases, leaving 13 bases between the germline ends. The CDR3 DNA follows: TGTGCCAGCAGTGATAATATCTTGTCGGAGACCCAGTACTTC. Its translation is CASSDNILSETQYF.